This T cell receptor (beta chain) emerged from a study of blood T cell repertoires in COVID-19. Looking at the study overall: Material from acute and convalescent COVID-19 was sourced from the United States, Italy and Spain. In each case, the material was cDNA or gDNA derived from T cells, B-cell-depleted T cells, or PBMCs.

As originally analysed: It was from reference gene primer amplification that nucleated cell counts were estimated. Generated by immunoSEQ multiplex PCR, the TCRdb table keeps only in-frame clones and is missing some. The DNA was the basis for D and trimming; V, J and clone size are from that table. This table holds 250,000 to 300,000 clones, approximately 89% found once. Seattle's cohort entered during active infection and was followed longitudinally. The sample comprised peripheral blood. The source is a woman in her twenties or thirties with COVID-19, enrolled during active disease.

This CDR3 reads CASSPRQGAFTEAFF. CDR3 in DNA: TGTGCCAGTAGTCCTAGACAGGGGGCTTTCACTGAAGCTTTCTTT. The chain couples TRBV19 to TRBJ1-1; 10 nucleotides agree with TRBD1. Germline CDR1 LNHDA, CDR2 SQIVND (reference sequence). V was pared by 5 bases and J by 4 bases, with 7 bases of the junction left unmatched. The CDR3 has 15 amino acids. Full variable domain (rest looked up from reference TRBV19 and TRBJ1-1): DGGITQSPKYLFRKEGQNVTLSCEQNLNHDAMYWYRQDPGQGLRLIYYSQIVNDFQKGDIAEGYSVSREKKESFPLTVTSAQKNPTAFYLCASSPRQGAFTEAFFGQGTRLTVV.